This is a list of T cell receptor beta chains from one sample in a study of T cell responses to AZD1222 COVID-19 vaccine. Repertoires were generated with immunoSEQ multiplex PCR, while TCRdb's copy carries only in-frame clones and drops some. Seen here are approximately 190,000 clones, more than 90% observed once, and the top ten hold about 3.6%. This specimen was peripheral blood, taken 28 days after the second dose of the MenACWY control vaccine. These receptor sequences come from an adult who received the MenACWY meningococcal vaccine as a control. CDR3s include the opening cysteine and the closing phenylalanine or tryptophan. The D gene is left open where the match is weak. Where a row states a size, it is once, few, many or the class of an expanded clone; other rows omit it.

clone_size	v_call	d_call	cdr3_length	j_call	cdr3_aa	cdr3_nt
.	TRBV7-9	TRBD1	18	TRBJ1-5	CASSLVGGGSYSNQPQHF	TGTGCCAGCAGCTTAGTAGGAGGGGGCTCATATAGCAATCAGCCCCAGCATTTT
few	TRBV7-8	TRBD2	18	TRBJ2-6	CASSLVRLAGDGANVLTF	TGTGCCAGCAGCTTAGTGCGGCTAGCGGGAGATGGGGCCAACGTCCTGACTTTC
.	TRBV7-2	TRBD1	14	TRBJ2-3	CASSKGQHTDTQYF	TGTGCCAGCAGCAAGGGACAGCACACAGATACGCAGTATTTT
.	TRBV27	TRBD2	15	TRBJ2-7	CASGIGTSGRGEQYF	TGTGCCAGCGGAATCGGGACTAGCGGGAGGGGCGAGCAGTACTTC
.	TRBV5-6	.	16	TRBJ1-6	CASSSSGGGFNSPLHF	TGTGCCAGCAGCTCCTCGGGTGGAGGCTTTAATTCACCCCTCCACTTT
.	TRBV27	.	14	TRBJ2-7	CASMGSSSSYEQYF	TGTGCCAGCATGGGCTCGTCTAGCTCCTACGAGCAGTACTTC
.	TRBV4-2	.	17	TRBJ1-3	CASSQDRGASSGNTIYF	TGTGCCAGCAGCCAAGATCGGGGGGCGAGCTCTGGAAACACCATATATTTT
few	TRBV2	.	12	TRBJ2-7	CASSVLREEQYF	TGTGCCAGCAGTGTTCTCCGCGAGGAGCAGTACTTC
few	TRBV24-1	.	13	TRBJ2-5	CATSDTGKETQYF	TGTGCCACCAGTGATACAGGGAAAGAGACCCAGTACTTC
.	TRBV6-2/TRBV6-3	TRBD1	13	TRBJ1-1	CASSPQTGREAFF	TGTGCCAGCAGCCCTCAGACAGGGCGTGAAGCTTTCTTT
.	TRBV6-5	.	12	TRBJ1-2	CASSPRGYGYTF	TGTGCCAGCAGTCCTAGAGGGTATGGCTACACCTTC